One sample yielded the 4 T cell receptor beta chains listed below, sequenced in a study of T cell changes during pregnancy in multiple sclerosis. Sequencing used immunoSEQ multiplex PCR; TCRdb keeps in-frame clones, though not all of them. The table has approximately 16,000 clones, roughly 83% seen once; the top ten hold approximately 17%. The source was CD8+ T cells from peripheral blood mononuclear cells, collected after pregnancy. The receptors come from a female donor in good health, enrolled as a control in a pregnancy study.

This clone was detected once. This CDR3 is CASSAFGTDSYNEQFF. The CDR3 nucleotides are TGTGCCAGCAGTGCTTTCGGGACAGACTCCTACAATGAGCAGTTCTTC. The rearrangement uses TRBV6-4 and TRBJ2-1; 7 positions match TRBD1. This CDR3 spans 16 amino acids. Looked up from germline, CDR1 is MRHNA and CDR2 is SNTAGT. V was clipped by 4 bases and J by 0 bases; unmatched bases: 6.

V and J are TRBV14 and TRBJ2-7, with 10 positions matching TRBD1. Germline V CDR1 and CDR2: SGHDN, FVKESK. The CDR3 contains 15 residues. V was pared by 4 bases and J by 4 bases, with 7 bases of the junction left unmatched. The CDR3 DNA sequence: TGTGCCAGCAGCCCCGGGACAGGGGTTACGTACGAGCAGTACTTC. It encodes CASSPGTGVTYEQYF.

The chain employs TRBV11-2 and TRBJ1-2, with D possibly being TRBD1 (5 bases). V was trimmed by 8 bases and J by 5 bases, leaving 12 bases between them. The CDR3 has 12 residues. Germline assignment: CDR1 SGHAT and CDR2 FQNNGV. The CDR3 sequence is CASRTGGYGYTF. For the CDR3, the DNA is TGTGCCAGCCGAACTGGGGGGTATGGCTACACCTTC.

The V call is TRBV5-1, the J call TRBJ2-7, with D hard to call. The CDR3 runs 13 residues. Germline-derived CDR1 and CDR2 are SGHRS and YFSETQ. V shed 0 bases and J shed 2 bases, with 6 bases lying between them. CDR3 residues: CASSLEQPYEQYF. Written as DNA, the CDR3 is TGCGCCAGCAGCTTGGAACAACCCTACGAGCAGTACTTC.